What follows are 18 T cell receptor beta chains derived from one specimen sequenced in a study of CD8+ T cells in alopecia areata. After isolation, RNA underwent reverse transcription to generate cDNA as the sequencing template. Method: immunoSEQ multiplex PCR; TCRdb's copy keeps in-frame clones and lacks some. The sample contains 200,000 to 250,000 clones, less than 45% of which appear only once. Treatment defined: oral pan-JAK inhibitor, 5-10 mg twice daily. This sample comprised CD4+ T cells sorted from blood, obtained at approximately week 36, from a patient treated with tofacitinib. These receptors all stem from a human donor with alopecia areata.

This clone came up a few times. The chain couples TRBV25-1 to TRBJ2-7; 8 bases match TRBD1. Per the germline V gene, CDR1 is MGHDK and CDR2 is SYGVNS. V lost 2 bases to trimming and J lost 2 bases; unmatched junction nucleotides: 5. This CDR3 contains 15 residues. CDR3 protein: CASSETGGFAYEQYF. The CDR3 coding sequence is TGTGCCAGCAGTGAAACAGGGGGTTTCGCCTACGAGCAGTACTTC.

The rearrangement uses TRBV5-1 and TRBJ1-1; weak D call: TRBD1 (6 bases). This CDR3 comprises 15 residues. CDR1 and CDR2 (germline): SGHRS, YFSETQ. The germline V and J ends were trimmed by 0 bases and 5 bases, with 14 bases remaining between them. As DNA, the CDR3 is TGCGCCAGCAGCTTGGATTCAGGGGTTTTGACTGAAGCTTTCTTT. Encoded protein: CASSLDSGVLTEAFF. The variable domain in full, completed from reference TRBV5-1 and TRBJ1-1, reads KAGVTQTPRYLIKTRGQQVTLSCSPISGHRSVSWYQQTPGQGLQFLFEYFSETQRNKGNFPGRFSGRQFSNSRSEMNVSTLELGDSALYLCASSLDSGVLTEAFFGQGTRLTVV.

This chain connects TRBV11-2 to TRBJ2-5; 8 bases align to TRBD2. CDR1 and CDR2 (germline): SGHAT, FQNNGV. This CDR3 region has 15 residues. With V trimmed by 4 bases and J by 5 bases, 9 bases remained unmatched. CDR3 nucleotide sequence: TGTGCCAGCAGCTCAACGGGAGGGCTCGGGGAGACCCAGTACTTC. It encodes CASSSTGGLGETQYF.

The CDR3 spells CSVVRTVTYNEQFF. The CDR3, as DNA: TGCAGCGTTGTTCGGACGGTGACTTACAATGAGCAGTTCTTC. This chain uses TRBV29-1 with TRBJ2-1; D is uncertain. Germline loops: CDR1 SQVTM, CDR2 ANQGSEA. Trimming shortened V by 4 bases and J by 4 bases, and 14 bases separated the two germline ends. CDR3 size: 14 residues.

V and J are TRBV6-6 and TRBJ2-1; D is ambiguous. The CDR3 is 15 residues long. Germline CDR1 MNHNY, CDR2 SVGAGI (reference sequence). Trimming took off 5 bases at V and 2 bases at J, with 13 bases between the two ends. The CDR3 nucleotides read TGTGCCAGCAGTACCCTCCTGGGAACCTACAATGAGCAGTTCTTC. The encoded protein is CASSTLLGTYNEQFF.

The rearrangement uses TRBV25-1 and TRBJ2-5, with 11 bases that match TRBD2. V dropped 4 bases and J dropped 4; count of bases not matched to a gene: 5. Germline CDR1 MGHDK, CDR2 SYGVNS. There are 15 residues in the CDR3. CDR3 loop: CASSGSTSGRETQYF. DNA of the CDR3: TGTGCCAGCAGTGGCTCTACTAGCGGGAGAGAGACCCAGTACTTC.

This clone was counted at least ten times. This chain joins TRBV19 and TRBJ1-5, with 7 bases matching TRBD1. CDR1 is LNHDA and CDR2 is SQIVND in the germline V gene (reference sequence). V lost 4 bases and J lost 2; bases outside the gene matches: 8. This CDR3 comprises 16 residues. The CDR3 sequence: CASSNVNRGGNQPQHF. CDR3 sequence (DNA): TGTGCCAGTAGTAACGTCAACAGGGGTGGCAATCAGCCCCAGCATTTT.

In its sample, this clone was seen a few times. The CDR3: CASSTCYTF. The CDR3 DNA follows: TGTGCCAGCAGCACCTGCTACACCTTC. J is TRBJ1-2 and V is TRBV21-1. TRBV21-1 is flagged as a pseudogene. There are 9 residues in the CDR3.

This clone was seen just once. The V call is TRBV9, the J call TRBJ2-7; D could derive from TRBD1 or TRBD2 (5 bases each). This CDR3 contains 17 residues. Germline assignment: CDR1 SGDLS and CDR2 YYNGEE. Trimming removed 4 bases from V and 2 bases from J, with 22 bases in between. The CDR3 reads CASSPTLPLEGTYEQYF. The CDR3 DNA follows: TGTGCCAGCAGCCCTACACTTCCCCTTGAGGGGACCTACGAGCAGTACTTC.

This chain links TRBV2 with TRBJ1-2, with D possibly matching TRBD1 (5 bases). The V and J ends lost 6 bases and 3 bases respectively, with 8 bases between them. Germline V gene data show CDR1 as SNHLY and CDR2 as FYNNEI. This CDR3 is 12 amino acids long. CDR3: CASRAGHYGYTF. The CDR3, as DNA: TGTGCCAGCAGGGCGGGACACTATGGCTACACCTTC.

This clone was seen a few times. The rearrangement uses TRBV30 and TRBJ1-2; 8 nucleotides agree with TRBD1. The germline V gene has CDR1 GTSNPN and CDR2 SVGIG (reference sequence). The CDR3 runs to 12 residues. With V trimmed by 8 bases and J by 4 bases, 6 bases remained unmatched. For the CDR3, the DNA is TGTGCCGGTCGACAGGGGACCTATGGCTACACCTTC. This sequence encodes CAGRQGTYGYTF.

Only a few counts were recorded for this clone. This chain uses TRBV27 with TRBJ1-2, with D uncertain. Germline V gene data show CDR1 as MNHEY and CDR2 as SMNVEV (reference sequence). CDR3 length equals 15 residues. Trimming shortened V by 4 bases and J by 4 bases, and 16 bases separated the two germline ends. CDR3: CASSSSPRISYGYTF. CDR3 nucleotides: TGTGCCAGCAGTTCTTCTCCCCGTATTTCCTATGGCTACACCTTC.

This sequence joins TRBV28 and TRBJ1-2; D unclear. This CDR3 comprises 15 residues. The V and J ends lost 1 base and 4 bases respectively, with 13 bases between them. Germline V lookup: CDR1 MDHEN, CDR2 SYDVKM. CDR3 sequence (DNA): TGTGCCAGCAGTTTATTGGGTCCGGGAGCCTATGGCTACACCTTC. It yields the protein CASSLLGPGAYGYTF.

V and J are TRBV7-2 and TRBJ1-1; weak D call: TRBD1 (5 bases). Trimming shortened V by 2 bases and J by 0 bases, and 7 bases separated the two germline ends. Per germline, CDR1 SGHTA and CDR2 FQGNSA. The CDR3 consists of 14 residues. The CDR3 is CASSLQGMNTEAFF. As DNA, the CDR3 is TGTGCCAGCAGCTTACAGGGCATGAACACTGAAGCTTTCTTT.

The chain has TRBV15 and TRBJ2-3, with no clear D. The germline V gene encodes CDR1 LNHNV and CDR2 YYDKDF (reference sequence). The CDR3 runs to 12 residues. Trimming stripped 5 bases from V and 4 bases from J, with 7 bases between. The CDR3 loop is CATSSTSDTQYF. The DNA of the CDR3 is TGTGCCACCAGCTCCACGTCAGATACGCAGTATTTT. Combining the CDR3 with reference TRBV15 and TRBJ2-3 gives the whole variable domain DAMVIQNPRYQVTQFGKPVTLSCSQTLNHNVMYWYQQKSSQAPKLLFHYYDKDFNNEADTPDNFQSRRPNTSFCFLDIRSPGLGDTAMYLCATSSTSDTQYFGPGTRLTVL.

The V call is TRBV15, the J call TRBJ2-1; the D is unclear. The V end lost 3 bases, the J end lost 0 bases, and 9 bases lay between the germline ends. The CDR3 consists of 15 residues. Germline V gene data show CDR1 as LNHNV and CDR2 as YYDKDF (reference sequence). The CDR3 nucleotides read TGTGCCACCAGCAGGCGCGTCCCCTCCTACAATGAGCAGTTCTTC. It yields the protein CATSRRVPSYNEQFF.

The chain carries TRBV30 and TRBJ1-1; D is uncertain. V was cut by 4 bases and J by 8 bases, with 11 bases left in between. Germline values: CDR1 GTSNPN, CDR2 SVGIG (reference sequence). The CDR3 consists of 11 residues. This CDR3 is CAWTGSAEAFF. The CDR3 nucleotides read TGTGCCTGGACTGGGTCGGCCGAAGCTTTCTTT. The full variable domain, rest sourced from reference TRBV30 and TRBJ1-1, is SQTIHQWPATLVQPVGSPLSLECTVEGTSNPNLYWYRQAAGRGLQLLFYSVGIGQISSEVPQNLSASRPQDRQFILSSKKLLLSDSGFYLCAWTGSAEAFFGQGTRLTVV.

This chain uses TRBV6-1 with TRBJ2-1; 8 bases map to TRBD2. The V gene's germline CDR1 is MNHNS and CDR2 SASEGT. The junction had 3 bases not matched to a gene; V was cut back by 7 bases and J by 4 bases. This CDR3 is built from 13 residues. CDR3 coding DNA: TGTGCCAGCAAGGGCGGGAGGTACAATGAGCAGTTCTTC. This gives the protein CASKGGRYNEQFF.